Sequencing of this T cell receptor (beta chain) was carried out in a study of OX40 agonist ivuxolimab in advanced cancers. The overall study: A mean age of around 60 years, range roughly 23 to 79, was recorded, and approximately 85% were male. A partial response was reached by three patients: one with hepatocellular carcinoma and two with cutaneous melanoma. Study-level findings and limits: It was not determined which antigens were specifically recognized by the peripheral T cells that had undergone clonal expansion.

Measured with immunoSEQ multiplex PCR; TCRdb has only the in-frame clones, and not every one. This sample has fewer than 60,000 clones, with approximately 80% found just once. Concerning this clone: Its cognate antigen is unknown.

The CDR3 contains 14 residues. With 3 bases clipped from V and 1 base from J, the junction kept 2 bases outside the gene matches. Germline V CDR1 and CDR2: LNHDA, SQIVND (reference sequence). The sample in question was CD4+ or CD8+ T cells sorted from blood, obtained in a trial of the OX40 agonist ivuxolimab. The chain links TRBV19 to TRBJ1-2, with TRBD1 matching over 7 bases. The sequence was collected from an adult with an advanced solid tumor such as melanoma, head and neck, liver or kidney cancer. Written as DNA, the CDR3 is TGTGCCAGTAGTATTCAGGGGGTTAACTATGGCTACACCTTC. Encoded protein: CASSIQGVNYGYTF.